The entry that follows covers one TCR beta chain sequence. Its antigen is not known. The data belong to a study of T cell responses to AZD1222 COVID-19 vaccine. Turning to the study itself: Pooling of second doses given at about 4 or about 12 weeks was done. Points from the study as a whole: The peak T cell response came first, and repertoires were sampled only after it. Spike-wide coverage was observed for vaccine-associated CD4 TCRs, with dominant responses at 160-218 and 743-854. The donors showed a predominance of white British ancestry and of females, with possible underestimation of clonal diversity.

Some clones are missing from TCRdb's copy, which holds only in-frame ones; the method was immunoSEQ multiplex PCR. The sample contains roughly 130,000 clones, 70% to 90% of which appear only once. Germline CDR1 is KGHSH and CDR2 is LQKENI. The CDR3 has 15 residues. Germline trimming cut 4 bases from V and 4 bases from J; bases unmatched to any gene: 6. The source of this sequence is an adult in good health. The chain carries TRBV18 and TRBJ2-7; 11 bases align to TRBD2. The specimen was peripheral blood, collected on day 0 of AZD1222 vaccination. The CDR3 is CASSQTSGTLYEQYF. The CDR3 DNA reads TGTGCCAGCTCACAGACTAGCGGGACCCTATACGAGCAGTACTTC.